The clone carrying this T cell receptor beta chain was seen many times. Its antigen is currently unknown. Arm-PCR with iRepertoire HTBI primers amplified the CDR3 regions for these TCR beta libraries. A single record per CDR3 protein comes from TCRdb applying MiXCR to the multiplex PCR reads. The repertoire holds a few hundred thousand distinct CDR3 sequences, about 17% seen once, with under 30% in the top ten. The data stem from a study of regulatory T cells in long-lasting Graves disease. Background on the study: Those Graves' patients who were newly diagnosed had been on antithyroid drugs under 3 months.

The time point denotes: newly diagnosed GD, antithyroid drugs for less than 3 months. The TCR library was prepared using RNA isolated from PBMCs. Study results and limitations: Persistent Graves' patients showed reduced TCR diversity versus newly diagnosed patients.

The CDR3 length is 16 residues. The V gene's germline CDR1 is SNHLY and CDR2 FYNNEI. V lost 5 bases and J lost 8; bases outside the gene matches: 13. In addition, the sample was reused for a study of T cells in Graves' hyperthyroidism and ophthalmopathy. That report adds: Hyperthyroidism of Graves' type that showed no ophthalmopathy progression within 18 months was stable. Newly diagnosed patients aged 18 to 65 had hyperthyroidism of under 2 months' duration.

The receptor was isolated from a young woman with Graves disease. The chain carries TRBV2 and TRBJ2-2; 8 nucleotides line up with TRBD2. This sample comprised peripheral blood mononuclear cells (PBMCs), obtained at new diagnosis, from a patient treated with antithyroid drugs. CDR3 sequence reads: CASSNPVSSGSGELFF. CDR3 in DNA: TGTGCCAGCAGTAACCCTGTCTCTAGCGGGTCAGGGGAGCTGTTTTTT.